This TCR beta chain appears in the sequencing data of a study of OX40 agonist ivuxolimab in advanced cancers. Broader study findings: Averaging showed that CD8+ T cells had more expanded clones than CD4+ did. The authors also found low normalized T-cell clonal expansion in some nonresponders. Clonal expansion was seen in CD4+ and CD8+ blood T cells by week 6 at 0.1 to 3.0 mg/kg.

Profiled with immunoSEQ multiplex PCR; TCRdb holds only in-frame clones, not every one. The repertoire consists of 35,000 or so clones, with approximately 80% occurring once and the leading ten covering about a sixth. As for this clone: Its antigen is still unknown.

This CDR3 is built from 14 residues. V shed 2 bases and J shed 4 bases, with 12 bases lying between them. Germline V CDR1 and CDR2: MNHEY, SVGAGI. The source material was CD4+ or CD8+ T cells sorted from blood, sampled in a trial of the OX40 agonist ivuxolimab. The sequence came from an adult with an advanced solid tumor such as melanoma, head and neck, liver or kidney cancer. The V and J genes are TRBV6-5 and TRBJ2-7; possibly TRBD1 or TRBD2 for D (6 bases each). The CDR3 sequence is CASSYTGGGYEQYF. The CDR3 DNA reads as TGTGCCAGCAGTTACACCGGGGGCGGGTACGAGCAGTACTTC.